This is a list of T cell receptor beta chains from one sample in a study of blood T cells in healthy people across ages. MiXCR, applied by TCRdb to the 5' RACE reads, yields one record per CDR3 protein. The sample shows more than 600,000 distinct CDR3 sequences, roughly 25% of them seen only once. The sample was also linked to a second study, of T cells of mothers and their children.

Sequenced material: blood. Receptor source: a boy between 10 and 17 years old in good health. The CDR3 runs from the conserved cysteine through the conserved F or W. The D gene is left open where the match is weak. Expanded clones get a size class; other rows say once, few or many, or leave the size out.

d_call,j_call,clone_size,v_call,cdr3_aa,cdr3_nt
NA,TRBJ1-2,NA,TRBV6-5,CASRGRAKNYGYTF,TGTGCCAGCAGGGGAAGGGCTAAAAACTATGGCTACACCTTC
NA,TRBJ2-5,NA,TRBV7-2,CASSVTWGETQYF,TGTGCCAGCAGCGTTACGTGGGGAGAGACCCAGTACTTC
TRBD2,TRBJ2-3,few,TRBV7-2,CASSLAQASGGEF,TGTGCCAGCAGCTTAGCTCAGGCTAGCGGGGGCGAGTTT
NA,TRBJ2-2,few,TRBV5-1,CASTKDRGTGELFF,TGCGCCAGCACAAAGGACAGAGGTACCGGGGAGCTGTTTTTT
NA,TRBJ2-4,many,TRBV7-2,CASSLAGGPNIQYF,TGTGCCAGCAGCTTAGCGGGGGGGCCGAACATTCAGTACTTC
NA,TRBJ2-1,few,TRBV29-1,CSVGTRSYNEQFF,TGCAGCGTGGGGACACGCTCCTACAATGAGCAGTTCTTC
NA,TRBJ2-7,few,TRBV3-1,CASSQDGGTVGEQYF,TGTGCCAGCAGCCAAGATGGGGGGACAGTCGGGGAGCAGTACTTC
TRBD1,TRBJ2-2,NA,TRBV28,CASRFTGGYVGGELFF,TGTGCCAGCAGATTTACAGGGGGCTATGTAGGCGGGGAGCTGTTTTTT
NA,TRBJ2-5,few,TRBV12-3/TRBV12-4,CASSPPQPGWGETQYF,TGTGCCAGCAGCCCTCCCCAGCCGGGATGGGGCGAGACCCAGTACTTC
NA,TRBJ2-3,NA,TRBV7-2,CASSLSWGLQDTQYF,TGTGCCAGCAGCCTAAGCTGGGGGCTGCAGGATACGCAGTATTTT
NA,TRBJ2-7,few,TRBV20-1,CSARATAQLKGEQYF,TGCAGTGCTAGAGCCACCGCCCAGCTAAAGGGCGAGCAGTACTTC
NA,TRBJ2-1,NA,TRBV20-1,CSASFRSEQFF,TGCAGTGCTAGTTTTCGGAGTGAGCAGTTCTTC
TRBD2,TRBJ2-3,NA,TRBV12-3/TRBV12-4,CASSLGLAGGRADTQYF,TGTGCCAGCAGTCTCGGACTAGCGGGGGGCAGAGCAGATACGCAGTATTTT
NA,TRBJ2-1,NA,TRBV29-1,CSVASGNEQFF,TGCAGCGTTGCCTCGGGGAATGAGCAGTTCTTC
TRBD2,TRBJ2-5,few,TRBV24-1,CATSDSVWGGQETQYF,TGTGCCACCAGTGATTCGGTATGGGGGGGACAAGAGACCCAGTACTTC
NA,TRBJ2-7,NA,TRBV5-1,CASSWEGTTTYEQYF,TGCGCCAGCAGCTGGGAGGGGACAACGACCTACGAGCAGTACTTC
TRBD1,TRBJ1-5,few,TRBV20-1,CSARDIDRGNQPQHF,TGCAGTGCTAGAGATATTGACAGGGGCAATCAGCCCCAGCATTTT
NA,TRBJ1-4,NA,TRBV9,CASSARGETNEKLFF,TGTGCCAGCAGCGCTCGGGGGGAAACTAATGAAAAACTGTTTTTT
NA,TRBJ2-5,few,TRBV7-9,CASSFGSEAQYF,TGTGCCAGCAGCTTTGGCAGCGAGGCCCAGTACTTC
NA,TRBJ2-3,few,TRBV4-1,CASSQESLLMDTQYF,TGCGCCAGCAGCCAAGAGTCCCTCCTCATGGATACGCAGTATTTT
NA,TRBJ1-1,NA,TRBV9,CASSVGIGTEAFF,TGTGCCAGCAGCGTAGGGATCGGTACTGAAGCTTTCTTT
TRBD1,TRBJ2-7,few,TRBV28,CASSLSGQGIYEQYF,TGTGCCAGCAGTTTATCCGGACAGGGCATCTACGAGCAGTACTTC
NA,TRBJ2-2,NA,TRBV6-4,CASSDRIHGGELFF,TGTGCCAGCAGTGACCGGATCCACGGTGGGGAGCTGTTTTTT
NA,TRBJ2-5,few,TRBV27,CASSLIAEGLETQYF,TGTGCCAGCAGTTTGATAGCGGAGGGATTAGAGACCCAGTACTTC
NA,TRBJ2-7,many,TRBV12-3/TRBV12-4,CASSFGPYEQYF,TGTGCCAGCAGTTTTGGGCCCTACGAGCAGTACTTC
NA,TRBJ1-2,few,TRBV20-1,CSARDQLYGYTF,TGCAGTGCTAGAGATCAGCTCTATGGCTACACCTTC
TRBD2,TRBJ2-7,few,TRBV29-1,CSVEASGRGTYEQYF,TGCAGCGTTGAGGCTAGCGGGAGGGGTACCTACGAGCAGTACTTC
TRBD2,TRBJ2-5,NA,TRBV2,CARPRASGGRTDQETQYF,TGTGCCCGCCCCCGGGCTTCCGGCGGGAGAACGGACCAAGAGACCCAGTACTTC
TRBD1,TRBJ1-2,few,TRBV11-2,CASSLTGARGYTF,TGTGCCAGCAGTCTTACAGGGGCGCGTGGCTACACCTTC
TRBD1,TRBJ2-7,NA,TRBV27,CASIRDRGSYEQYF,TGTGCCAGCATTCGGGACAGGGGTTCCTACGAGCAGTACTTC
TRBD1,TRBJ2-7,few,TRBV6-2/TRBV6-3,CASSLRQGDYEQYF,TGTGCCAGCAGCCTCCGACAGGGGGACTACGAGCAGTACTTC
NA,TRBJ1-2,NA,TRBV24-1,CATSEWGSGYTF,TGTGCCACCAGTGAATGGGGAAGCGGCTACACCTTC
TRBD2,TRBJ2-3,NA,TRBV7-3,CASSLFAGASDTQYF,TGTGCCAGCAGCTTATTTGCGGGAGCGTCAGATACGCAGTATTTT
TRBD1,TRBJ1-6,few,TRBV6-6,CASRSTGEGSPLHF,TGTGCCAGCAGGTCAACAGGGGAAGGCTCACCCCTCCACTTT
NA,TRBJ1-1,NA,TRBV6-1,CASSEGPPNTEAFF,TGTGCCAGCAGTGAAGGTCCCCCGAACACTGAAGCTTTCTTT
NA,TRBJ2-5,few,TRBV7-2,CASSLLVSRDQSHF,TGTGCCAGCAGCCTACTGGTCAGCCGGGACCAGTCCCACTTC
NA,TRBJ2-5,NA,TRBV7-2,CASMQGGGGETQYF,TGTGCCAGCATGCAGGGGGGAGGGGGGGAGACCCAGTACTTC
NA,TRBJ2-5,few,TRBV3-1,CATSSLQETQYF,TGTGCCACCTCGAGCTTACAAGAGACCCAGTACTTC
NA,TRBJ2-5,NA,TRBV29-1,CSVESQGETQYF,TGCAGCGTTGAGAGCCAGGGGGAGACCCAGTACTTC
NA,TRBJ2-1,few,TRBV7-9,CASSLELEYNEQFF,TGTGCCAGCAGCTTAGAACTAGAATACAATGAGCAGTTCTTC
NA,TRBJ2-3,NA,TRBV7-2,CASSLVPGSTDTQYF,TGTGCCAGCAGCTTAGTCCCGGGGTCCACAGATACGCAGTATTTT
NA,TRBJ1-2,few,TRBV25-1,CASRAPGSIGYTF,TGTGCCAGCAGAGCCCCAGGGTCTATCGGCTACACCTTC
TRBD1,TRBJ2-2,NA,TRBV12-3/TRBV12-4,CASSHGTAKTNTGELFF,TGTGCCAGCAGTCACGGGACAGCAAAAACTAACACCGGGGAGCTGTTTTTT
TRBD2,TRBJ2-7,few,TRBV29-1,CSAKRGLDTTYEQYF,TGCAGCGCAAAGAGGGGACTAGACACAACCTACGAGCAGTACTTC
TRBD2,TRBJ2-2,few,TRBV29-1,CSVELAGAGTGELFF,TGCAGCGTGGAACTAGCGGGAGCGGGCACCGGGGAGCTGTTTTTT